This T cell receptor (beta chain) was documented in a study of beta chain features in type 1 diabetes. Notes on the study in general: In all four CD4+ subsets, TCRB CDR3 length was significantly, moderately reduced in type 1 diabetes. There was no resolution here of whether HLA type influences TCRB rearrangement.

The authors reverse transcribed all of the isolated RNA, so sequencing captured expressed TCRB transcripts. TCRdb keeps only in-frame clones here, not all; method: immunoSEQ multiplex PCR. The profile shows 150,000 to 200,000 clones, 7% to 9% of them singletons. Trimming took 0 bases from V and 5 from J, leaving 14 bases between them. Germline V gene sequence: CDR1 SGHNT, CDR2 YYREEE (reference sequence). The CDR3 sequence is 15 residues long. This clone occurred a few times. Its antigen is currently unknown. Isolation of CD4+ naive, central memory, regulatory and stem cell-like memory cells was achieved by sorting via CD45RO/CCR7/CD25/CD127/CD95/CD27.

This sequence was found in a man between 18 and 29 years old with type 1 diabetes. V is TRBV5-4 and J is TRBJ1-2, with a tentative D call TRBD1 (5 bases). Sequencing was done on a sample of central memory CD4+ T cells from blood. The DNA for the CDR3 is TGTGCCAGCAGCTTGGATCCAGGGCTGGGGTATGGCTACACCTTC. Amino acid sequence: CASSLDPGLGYGYTF.